Listed below are T cell receptor beta chains from one sample, sequenced in a study of identical twins. TCRdb analysed the 5' RACE reads with MiXCR anew, one entry per CDR3 protein. The table records around 690,000 distinct CDR3 sequences, 21% of them present only once. This same sample was also part of a study on T cells expressing NK-cell markers.

The sequenced sample consisted of PBMCs. These receptors all stem from a woman between 18 and 30 years old in good health. Both conserved end residues are part of each CDR3. Fields, in order: V gene, J gene, D gene, clone size, CDR3 protein, CDR3 DNA. The D gene is left open where the match is weak. Part of the rows lack a size; the others show once, few, many or a class for expanded clones.

TRBV12-3/TRBV12-4,TRBJ2-2,.,few,CASSADLDRELFF,TGTGCCAGCAGTGCCGACCTGGACCGGGAGCTGTTTTTT
TRBV11-2,TRBJ2-7,.,few,CASSPKLASYEQYF,TGTGCCAGCAGCCCCAAACTCGCCAGCTACGAGCAGTACTTC
TRBV12-5,TRBJ2-7,.,.,CASGSRTAIMGEQYF,TGTGCTAGTGGTTCCAGGACGGCGATCATGGGTGAGCAGTACTTC
TRBV20-1,TRBJ2-7,.,.,CSATFRSGEQYF,TGCAGTGCTACCTTCCGGAGTGGCGAGCAGTACTTC
TRBV6-7,TRBJ2-3,.,few,CATKYTQYF,TGTGCCACGAAGTATACGCAGTATTTT
TRBV29-1,TRBJ2-7,TRBD2,.,CSVISGGKSSYEQYF,TGCAGCGTTATATCGGGAGGGAAAAGCTCCTACGAGCAGTACTTC
TRBV27,TRBJ2-4,.,few,CASSFARGNIQYF,TGTGCCAGCAGTTTTGCCAGGGGAAACATTCAGTACTTC
TRBV20-1,TRBJ2-7,TRBD2,.,CSATTSGVDGEQYF,TGCAGTGCCACGACTAGCGGCGTCGACGGCGAGCAGTACTTC
TRBV5-6,TRBJ2-3,.,few,CASSLWWPGTDTQYF,TGTGCCAGCAGCTTGTGGTGGCCCGGGACAGATACGCAGTATTTT
TRBV12-3/TRBV12-4,TRBJ2-1,.,few,CASRGPGYNEQFF,TGTGCCAGCAGAGGACCTGGTTACAATGAGCAGTTCTTC
TRBV6-5,TRBJ2-5,TRBD2,.,CATLAGDETQYF,TGTGCCACCCTAGCGGGAGATGAGACCCAGTACTTC
TRBV5-6,TRBJ2-1,TRBD2,.,CASSKTGTSGQDEQFF,TGTGCCAGCAGCAAAACCGGGACTAGCGGCCAAGATGAGCAGTTCTTC
TRBV20-1,TRBJ2-5,.,few,CSANPPRDQETQYF,TGCAGTGCCAACCCTCCAAGGGACCAAGAGACCCAGTACTTC
TRBV5-1,TRBJ2-2,.,few,CASSLVFSGSGGLFF,TGCGCCAGCAGCTTGGTCTTCTCCGGGTCCGGGGGTCTGTTTTTT
TRBV4-3,TRBJ2-1,.,.,CASSQGETTTINEQFF,TGCGCCAGCAGCCAAGGGGAGACTACTACGATCAATGAGCAGTTCTTC
TRBV7-2,TRBJ1-2,.,few,CASSGRRTGYTF,TGTGCCAGCAGCGGGCGACGGACCGGCTACACCTTC
TRBV4-2,TRBJ2-7,.,few,CASSLTSLVSEGQQYF,TGTGCCAGCAGCCTAACGTCCTTGGTCTCGGAAGGCCAGCAGTACTTC
TRBV20-1,TRBJ1-4,.,few,CSATLGATNEKLFF,TGCAGTGCTACCCTCGGGGCAACTAATGAAAAACTGTTTTTT
TRBV12-3/TRBV12-4,TRBJ1-2,.,.,CASSFSTGIYGYTF,TGTGCCAGCAGTTTCTCGACAGGCATCTATGGCTACACCTTC
TRBV29-1,TRBJ2-6,.,many,CSIDSGANVLTF,TGCAGCATTGATTCTGGGGCCAACGTCCTGACTTTC
TRBV9,TRBJ1-5,.,many,CASRGLGNQPQHF,TGTGCCAGCAGAGGGCTCGGCAATCAGCCCCAGCATTTT
TRBV5-1,TRBJ1-1,.,.,CASSLVQGRTEAFF,TGCGCCAGCAGCTTGGTCCAGGGTCGCACTGAAGCTTTCTTT
TRBV12-3/TRBV12-4,TRBJ2-3,TRBD1,.,CASSFKDRGRTDTQYF,TGTGCCAGCAGTTTTAAGGACAGGGGGCGGACAGATACGCAGTATTTT
TRBV3-1,TRBJ1-1,.,many,CASSQATEAFF,TGTGCCAGCAGCCAAGCCACTGAAGCTTTCTTT
TRBV23-1,TRBJ2-6,TRBD1,.,CASSQLTQGAYSDGANVLTF,TGCGCCAGCAGTCAACTCACACAGGGGGCTTACTCTGACGGGGCCAACGTCCTGACTTTC
TRBV7-8,TRBJ1-6,.,few,CASSLDTNSPLHF,TGTGCCAGCAGCTTAGATACTAATTCACCCCTCCACTTT
TRBV18,TRBJ2-1,TRBD2,.,CASSLASGEYNEQFF,TGTGCCAGCTCCCTGGCTAGCGGGGAATACAATGAGCAGTTCTTC
TRBV19,TRBJ2-7,.,.,CASSISAVYYEQYF,TGTGCCAGTAGTATTAGTGCGGTTTACTACGAGCAGTACTTC
TRBV7-2,TRBJ2-7,.,.,CASSLSGNEIYEQYF,TGTGCCAGCAGCTTATCAGGGAATGAAATCTACGAGCAGTACTTC